Shown below are 16 T cell receptor beta chains from a single sample sequenced in a study of CXCR3-negative and CXCR3-positive naive CD8 T cells. UMI-labeled 5' RACE yielded the TRB cDNA libraries. For each CDR3 protein, TCRdb gives one entry from its re-call of the 5' RACE reads, without DNA. The table for this sample gives under 55,000 distinct CDR3 sequences. Sequences were obtained from memory CD8+ T cells from blood. Receptors originate from a human donor in good health. Some clones in this sample may be carry-over from other donors' samples.

The chain employs TRBV14 and TRBJ1-2. Germline-derived CDR1 and CDR2 are SGHDN and FVKESK. CDR3 size: 14 residues. Here the CDR3 reads CASSPATGYYGYTF.

V gene TRBV10-3 combines with J gene TRBJ2-1; TCRdb's assignment of TRBD1 cannot be checked, as there is no DNA. Looked up from germline, CDR1 is ENHRY and CDR2 is SYGVKD. This CDR3 has 11 amino acids. CDR3 in amino acids: CAAKGDNEQFF.

This chain links TRBV10-3 with TRBJ2-1; TCRdb returns TRBD2, unconfirmable since there is no DNA. Germline CDR1 reads ENHRY; CDR2 reads SYGVKD. The CDR3 length is 14 residues. CDR3 residues: CAISDLGGRNEQFF.

V and J are TRBV5-6 and TRBJ2-1; TCRdb designates TRBD2, a call that cannot be tested without DNA. The length of the CDR3 is 17 residues. In germline, CDR1 is SGHDT, CDR2 YYEEEE. The CDR3 spells CASSSPFNGGPRNEQFF.

J is TRBJ1-6 and V is TRBV6-1; TCRdb designates TRBD1, a call that cannot be tested without DNA. Per germline, CDR1 MNHNS and CDR2 SASEGT. This CDR3 contains 17 residues. The CDR3 reads CASRREQGWQEDSPLHF.

J is TRBJ2-2 and V is TRBV19. The CDR3 covers 11 residues. In germline, CDR1 is LNHDA, CDR2 SQIVND (reference sequence). CDR3 region: CASSIPGELFF.

The chain links TRBV6-4 to TRBJ2-3; with no DNA, the TCRdb D assignment of TRBD1 cannot be verified. The length of the CDR3 is 14 residues. Germline-derived CDR1 and CDR2 are MRHNA and SNTAGT. CDR3 sequence reads: CASSDGTGTDTQYF.

V usage is TRBV19 and J usage is TRBJ1-1; the TCRdb D gene call, TRBD1, has no DNA to confirm it. CDR1 is LNHDA, CDR2 SQIVND, per germline (reference sequence). The CDR3 has 13 residues. CDR3 residues: CASTYRDNTEAFF.

V gene TRBV6-5 combines with J gene TRBJ2-7; the TCRdb D gene call, TRBD1, has no DNA to confirm it. Germline V gene data show CDR1 as MNHEY and CDR2 as SVGAGI. The CDR3 length is 14 residues. The CDR3 sequence: CASSSRGASYEQYF.

The chain links TRBV7-9 to TRBJ1-1; without DNA, the TCRdb call of TRBD1 cannot be checked. The CDR3 runs 15 residues. Germline CDR1 reads SEHNR; CDR2 reads FQNEAQ (reference sequence). The chain's CDR3 is CASSLYRGLSTEAFF.

The chain links TRBV7-9 to TRBJ1-4. Per the germline V gene, CDR1 is SEHNR and CDR2 is FQNEAQ (reference sequence). The CDR3 extends over 14 amino acids. This CDR3 reads CASSPIRESEKLFF. Full variable domain (missing parts from reference TRBV7-9 and TRBJ1-4): DTGVSQNPRHKITKRGQNVTFRCDPISEHNRLYWYRQTLGQGPEFLTYFQNEAQLEKSRLLSDRFSAERPKGSFSTLEIQRTEQGDSAMYLCASSPIRESEKLFFGSGTQLSVL.

This chain joins TRBV9 and TRBJ1-6; TCRdb returns TRBD1, unconfirmable since there is no DNA. This CDR3 has 14 amino acids. Germline V gives CDR1 SGDLS, CDR2 YYNGEE. CDR3 sequence: CASSSGTGLSPLHF.

The chain uses TRBV3-1 and TRBJ2-1; TCRdb picks TRBD2, but there is no DNA to check that call. The V gene's germline CDR1 is LGHDT and CDR2 YNNKEL (reference sequence). The length of the CDR3 is 16 residues. The CDR3 sequence is CASSQDRTTPYNEQFF.

The V call is TRBV7-9, the J call TRBJ2-7; with no DNA, the TCRdb D assignment of TRBD1 cannot be verified. CDR3 length: 14 amino acids. Germline CDR1 reads SEHNR; CDR2 reads FQNEAQ (reference sequence). The CDR3 region is CASSPLGTIREQYF.

The chain joins TRBV20-1 to TRBJ2-7; TCRdb outputs TRBD1, but without DNA this stays unchecked. Germline CDR1 and CDR2: DFQATT and SNEGSKA (reference sequence). The CDR3 is 13 residues long. CDR3 amino acids: CSEPGQSSYEQYF.

The rearrangement links TRBV20-1 to TRBJ2-1; the TCRdb D gene call, TRBD2, has no DNA to confirm it. In germline, CDR1 is DFQATT, CDR2 SNEGSKA (reference sequence). The CDR3 has 17 residues. The CDR3 protein is CSARDHLASGGYNEQFF.